The T cell receptor (beta chain) described here comes from a study of response to subunit inactivated influenza vaccine. TCRdb independently ran MiXCR on the RT-PCR reads; one entry per CDR3 protein. The sample includes about 240,000 distinct CDR3 sequences, 9% to 15% seen only once; the top ten take over 6.5%. This CDR3 is 13 amino acids long. V was cut by 8 bases and J by 1 base, with 12 bases left in between. This clonotype appeared many times. Its antigen remains unidentified. Regarding the study as a whole: The authors suggested that few new T cells are recruited per seasonal influenza vaccination.

Sequencing was performed on non-naive T cells sorted from PBMCs, taken about 14 days before vaccination. The TCR sequence derives from a middle-aged man who received an inactivated influenza vaccine. J is TRBJ2-7 and V is TRBV12-3 or TRBV12-4; D unclear. The CDR3 is CASASAGSYEQYF. The CDR3 nucleotides are TGTGCCAGCGCTTCTGCTGGTTCCTACGAGCAGTACTTC.